What follows are 17 T cell receptor beta chains derived from one specimen sequenced in a study of T cells in Graves' hyperthyroidism and ophthalmopathy. RNA transcripts provided the source from which TCR beta CDR3 regions were amplified. The HTBI primer set served for first-round RT-PCR of the TCR CDR3. MiXCR, run by TCRdb on the multiplex PCR reads, gives a single entry per CDR3 protein. This repertoire shows nearly 600,000 distinct CDR3 sequences, approximately 15% found once; its top ten account for 7.1%. The material sequenced was blood. Receptor source: a woman aged 18-35 years with Graves' ophthalmopathy.

This clonotype was seen at least ten times. The chain is built from TRBV2 and TRBJ2-7; TRBD1 matches 10 bases. The CDR3 spans 14 residues. V was pared by 5 bases and J by 6 bases, with 7 bases of the junction left unmatched. The germline V gene encodes CDR1 SNHLY and CDR2 FYNNEI. As DNA, the CDR3 is TGTGCCAGCAGTAAGAGACAGGGGGCCCGCGAGCAGTACTTC. Translating gives CASSKRQGAREQYF.

This clonotype was seen many times. This chain links TRBV7-2 with TRBJ2-1; no firm D call. There are 15 residues in the CDR3. Trimming removed 2 bases at V and 2 bases at J, with 10 bases between. Per the germline V gene, CDR1 is SGHTA and CDR2 is FQGNSA. CDR3 in DNA: TGTGCCAGCAGCTTAATTTACTCCCCCTACAATGAGCAGTTCTTC. Translation: CASSLIYSPYNEQFF.

The DNA for the CDR3 is TGTGCCAGCAGCCCGGGGTGGGGGGTCAATGAGCAGTTCTTC. Encoded protein: CASSPGWGVNEQFF. The chain couples TRBV7-3 to TRBJ2-1; D is perhaps TRBD2 (6 bases). CDR3 length equals 14 residues. Germline values: CDR1 SGHTA, CDR2 FQGTGA. Trimming cost V 5 bases and J 6 bases, with 14 bases left between them.

This clonotype was found many times. The rearrangement uses TRBV28 and TRBJ2-1; possible D gene TRBD1, 6 bases. Germline CDR1 and CDR2: MDHEN and SYDVKM. The CDR3 has 13 amino acids. The V end lost 3 bases, the J end lost 7 bases, and 10 bases lay between the germline ends. The CDR3 DNA reads TGTGCCAGCAGTTTCACTGGGACAAATGAGCAGTTCTTC. Translated: CASSFTGTNEQFF.

This clonotype was seen repeatedly, ten times or more. DNA for the CDR3: TGTGCCAGCAGTTTAGCCACTAGCGTTAGCACAGATACGCAGTATTTT. It specifies CASSLATSVSTDTQYF. This chain links TRBV12-3 or TRBV12-4 with TRBJ2-3; 7 positions agree with TRBD2. After removal of 0 bases from V and 0 bases from J, the junction contained 3 bases not matched to a gene. This CDR3 is 16 amino acids long.

This clonotype has a count of ten or more. The rearrangement links TRBV27 to TRBJ1-5; a weak D match, TRBD1 (6 bases). Germline CDR1 MNHEY, CDR2 SMNVEV (reference sequence). The length of the CDR3 is 15 residues. The germline V and J ends were trimmed by 9 bases and 1 base, with 16 bases remaining between them. CDR3 DNA sequence: TGTGCCAGTTGGACAGCGCGGGAGAGCAATCAGCCCCAGCATTTT. Amino acids: CASWTARESNQPQHF.

For this clonotype: With a much larger clone just one base away, this may be a read error. The chain joins TRBV6-5 to TRBJ2-7, with no clear D. Germline CDR1 and CDR2: MNHEY and SVGAGI. The CDR3 runs 11 residues. The DNA for the CDR3 is TGTGCCAGCGGTTACGCTCACGAGCAGTACTTC. It specifies CASGYAHEQYF.

The sample holds many counts of this clonotype. This chain uses TRBV6-1 with TRBJ1-2; 12 bases match TRBD1. V trimming: 4 bases; J trimming: 1 base; junction bases outside the gene matches: 7. CDR3 length: 17 residues. Germline CDR1 MNHNS, CDR2 SASEGT. As DNA, the CDR3 is TGTGCCAGCAGTGTTCCGGGACAGGGGGCATTTAACTATGGCTACACCTTC. Translated, it gives CASSVPGQGAFNYGYTF.

This clonotype was detected many times. This chain joins TRBV6-2 or TRBV6-3 and TRBJ2-3, with TRBD1 identical over 11 bases. The CDR3 is 16 amino acids. Germline CDR1 MNHEY, CDR2 SVGEGT. V was pared by 2 bases and J by 1 base, with 2 bases of the junction left unmatched. DNA of the CDR3: TGTGCCAGCAGTTACGGGACAGGGGGTGGCACAGATACGCAGTATTTT. It translates to CASSYGTGGGTDTQYF.

The chain joins TRBV19 to TRBJ1-3; D unclear. The V gene lost 1 base and the J gene lost 4 bases, with 17 bases spanning the gap. Per the germline V gene, CDR1 is LNHDA and CDR2 is SQIVND (reference sequence). The CDR3 is made up of 17 amino acids. The CDR3 DNA follows: TGTGCCAGTAGTATAGGCCCCGGGCCTCGGGGAGGAAACACCATATATTTT. It encodes CASSIGPGPRGGNTIYF.

The sample holds a few counts of this clonotype. This chain links TRBV9 with TRBJ2-1; D not certain. CDR3 length: 15 residues. Germline CDR1 and CDR2: SGDLS and YYNGEE. Trimming pared 0 bases from V and 9 bases from J, leaving 16 bases between. The CDR3 bases are TGTGCCAGCAGCGTAGCTGGAAACCCCTGGGGTGAGCAGTTCTTC. It encodes CASSVAGNPWGEQFF.

The rearrangement joins TRBV7-9 to TRBJ2-1; TRBD2 matches 9 bases. The germline gives CDR1 SEHNR, CDR2 FQNEAQ (reference sequence). The CDR3 is 15 residues long. V trimming: 5 bases; J trimming: 7 bases; junction bases outside the gene matches: 9. The CDR3 bases are TGTGCCAGCAGCCCCGCGGGAGGGCCAGGGAATGAGCAGTTCTTC. Protein product: CASSPAGGPGNEQFF.

V and J are TRBV28 and TRBJ2-7; 9 bases match TRBD2. The CDR3 contains 14 residues. V was pared by 5 bases and J by 3 bases, with 5 bases of the junction left unmatched. CDR1 is MDHEN and CDR2 is SYDVKM in the germline V gene. The DNA of the CDR3 is TGTGCCAGCAGTGGGGGACTAGCCGACTACGAGCAGTACTTC. Its translation: CASSGGLADYEQYF.

The table lists this clonotype with many counts. The V gene is TRBV29-1, the J gene TRBJ2-5; 8 positions agree with TRBD2. The DNA end lines up better with TRBJ2-3; the J call may be wrong. The CDR3 consists of 11 residues. The germline V gene encodes CDR1 SQVTM and CDR2 ANQGSEA. CDR3 loop: CSVESGGTQYF. DNA for the CDR3: TGCAGCGTTGAAAGCGGGGGTACGCAGTATTTT.

This clonotype was seen at least ten times. The V and J genes are TRBV7-3 and TRBJ2-1; D remains unclear. This CDR3 is 17 amino acids long. CDR1 SGHTA and CDR2 FQGTGA come from the germline V gene. Deletions cut 4 bases from V and 4 bases from J, with 20 bases between. The chain's CDR3 is CASSSTTGLDTYNEQFF. CDR3 nucleotides: TGTGCCAGCAGCTCGACAACCGGGCTAGACACTTACAATGAGCAGTTCTTC.

The chain is built from TRBV7-8 and TRBJ2-1; D is ambiguous. The V end lost 3 bases, the J end lost 6 bases, and 9 bases lay between the germline ends. The CDR3 has 13 amino acids. CDR1 SGHVS and CDR2 FQNEAQ come from the germline V gene. This CDR3 reads CASSFVGGNEQFF. The CDR3 DNA reads as TGTGCCAGCAGCTTTGTGGGCGGCAATGAGCAGTTCTTC.

In this sample, this clonotype turned up many times. The chain couples TRBV29-1 to TRBJ2-2; no reliable D call. Per germline, CDR1 SQVTM and CDR2 ANQGSEA. Deletions cut 5 bases from V and 1 base from J, with 11 bases between. This CDR3 region has 14 residues. The chain's CDR3 is CSVYDLVNTGELFF. Written as DNA, the CDR3 is TGCAGCGTTTACGACCTAGTGAACACCGGGGAGCTGTTTTTT.